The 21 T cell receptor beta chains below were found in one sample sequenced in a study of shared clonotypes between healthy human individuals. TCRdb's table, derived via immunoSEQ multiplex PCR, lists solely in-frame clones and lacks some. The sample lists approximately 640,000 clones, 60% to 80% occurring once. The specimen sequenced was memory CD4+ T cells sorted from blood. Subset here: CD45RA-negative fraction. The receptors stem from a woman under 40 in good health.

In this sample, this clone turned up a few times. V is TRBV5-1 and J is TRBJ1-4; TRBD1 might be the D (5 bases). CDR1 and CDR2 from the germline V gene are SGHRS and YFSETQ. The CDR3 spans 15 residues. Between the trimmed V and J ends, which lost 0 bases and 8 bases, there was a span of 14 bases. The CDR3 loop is CASSLEGRDWEKLFF. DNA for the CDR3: TGCGCCAGCAGCTTGGAGGGCAGGGATTGGGAAAAACTGTTTTTT.

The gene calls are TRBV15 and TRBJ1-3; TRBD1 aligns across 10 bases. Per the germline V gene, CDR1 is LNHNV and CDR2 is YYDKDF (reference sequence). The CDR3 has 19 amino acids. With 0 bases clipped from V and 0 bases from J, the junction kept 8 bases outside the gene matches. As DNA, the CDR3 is TGTGCCACCAGCAGAGATCAGGGGACAGGGGACCACTCTGGAAACACCATATATTTT. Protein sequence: CATSRDQGTGDHSGNTIYF.

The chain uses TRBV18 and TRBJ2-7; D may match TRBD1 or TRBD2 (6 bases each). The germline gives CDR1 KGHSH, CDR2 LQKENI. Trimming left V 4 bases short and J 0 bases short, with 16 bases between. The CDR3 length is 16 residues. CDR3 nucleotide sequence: TGTGCCAGCTCACGGAGGGGGGACTCCAGCTCCTACGAGCAGTACTTC. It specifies CASSRRGDSSSYEQYF.

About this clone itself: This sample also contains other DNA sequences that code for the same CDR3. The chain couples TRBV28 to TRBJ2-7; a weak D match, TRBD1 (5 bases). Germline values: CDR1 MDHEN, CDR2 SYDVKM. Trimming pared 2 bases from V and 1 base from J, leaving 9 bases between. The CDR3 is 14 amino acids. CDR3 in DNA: TGTGCCAGCAGTTTACCAGGGTCGTCCTACGAGCAGTACTTC. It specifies CASSLPGSSYEQYF.

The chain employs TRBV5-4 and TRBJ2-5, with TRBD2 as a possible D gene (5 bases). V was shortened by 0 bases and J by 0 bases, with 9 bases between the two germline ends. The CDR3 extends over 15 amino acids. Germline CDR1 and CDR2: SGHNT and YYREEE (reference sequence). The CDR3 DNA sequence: TGTGCCAGCAGCTTGGCCGGGGTGTACCAAGAGACCCAGTACTTC. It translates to CASSLAGVYQETQYF.

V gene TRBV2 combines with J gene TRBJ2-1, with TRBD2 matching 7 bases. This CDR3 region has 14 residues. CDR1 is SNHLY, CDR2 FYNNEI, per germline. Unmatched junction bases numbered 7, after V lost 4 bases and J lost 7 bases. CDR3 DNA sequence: TGTGCCAGCAGTGTGACTAGCTATCTTAATGAGCAGTTCTTC. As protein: CASSVTSYLNEQFF.

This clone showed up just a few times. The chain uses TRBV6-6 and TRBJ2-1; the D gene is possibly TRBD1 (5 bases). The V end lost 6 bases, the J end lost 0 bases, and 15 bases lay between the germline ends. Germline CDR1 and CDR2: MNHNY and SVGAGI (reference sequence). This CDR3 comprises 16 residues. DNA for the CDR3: TGTGCCAGCAGCCCACCTACAGGAAGCTCCTACAATGAGCAGTTCTTC. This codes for CASSPPTGSSYNEQFF.

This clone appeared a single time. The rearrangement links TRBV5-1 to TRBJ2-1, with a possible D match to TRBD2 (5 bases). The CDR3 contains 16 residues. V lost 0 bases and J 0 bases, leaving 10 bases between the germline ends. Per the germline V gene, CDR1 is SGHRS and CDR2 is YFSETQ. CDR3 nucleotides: TGCGCCAGCAGCTTGGGGACGGGATTCTCCTACAATGAGCAGTTCTTC. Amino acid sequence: CASSLGTGFSYNEQFF.

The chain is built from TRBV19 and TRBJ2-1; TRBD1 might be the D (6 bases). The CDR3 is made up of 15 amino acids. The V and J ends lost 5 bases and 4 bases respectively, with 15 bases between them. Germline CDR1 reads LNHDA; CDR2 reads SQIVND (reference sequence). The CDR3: CASSPVTGTYNEQFF. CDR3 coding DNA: TGTGCCAGTAGTCCAGTGACAGGAACGTACAATGAGCAGTTCTTC.

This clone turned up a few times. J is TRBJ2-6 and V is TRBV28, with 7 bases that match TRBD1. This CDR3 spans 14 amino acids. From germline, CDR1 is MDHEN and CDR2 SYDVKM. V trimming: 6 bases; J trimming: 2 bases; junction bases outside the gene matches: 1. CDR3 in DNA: TGTGCCAGCAGCGGGACAGCTGGGGCCAACGTCCTGACTTTC. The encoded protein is CASSGTAGANVLTF.

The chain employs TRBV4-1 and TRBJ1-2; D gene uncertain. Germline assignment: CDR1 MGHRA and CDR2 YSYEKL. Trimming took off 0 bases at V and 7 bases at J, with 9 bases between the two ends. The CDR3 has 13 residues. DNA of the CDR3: TGCGCCAGCAGCCAAGACTCGAGGGTTGGCTACACCTTC. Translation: CASSQDSRVGYTF.

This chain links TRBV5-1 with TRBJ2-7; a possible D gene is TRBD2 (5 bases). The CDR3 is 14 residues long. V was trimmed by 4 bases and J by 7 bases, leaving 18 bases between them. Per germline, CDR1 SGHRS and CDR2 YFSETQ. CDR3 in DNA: TGCGCCAGCAGCCCAGGACTGGTTTCGGGGGAGCAGTACTTC. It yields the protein CASSPGLVSGEQYF.

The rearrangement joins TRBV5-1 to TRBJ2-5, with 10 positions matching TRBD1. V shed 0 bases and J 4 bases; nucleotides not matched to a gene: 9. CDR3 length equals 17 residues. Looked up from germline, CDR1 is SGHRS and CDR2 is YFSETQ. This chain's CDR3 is CASSLARDRGGGETQYF. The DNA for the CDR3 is TGCGCCAGCAGCTTGGCGCGGGACAGGGGAGGTGGAGAGACCCAGTACTTC.

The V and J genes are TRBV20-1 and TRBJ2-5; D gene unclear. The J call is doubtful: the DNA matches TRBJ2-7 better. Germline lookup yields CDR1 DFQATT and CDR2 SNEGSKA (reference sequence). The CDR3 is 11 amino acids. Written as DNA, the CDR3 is TGCAGTGCTAGGACTGGGGACGAGCAGTACTTC. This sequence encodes CSARTGDEQYF.

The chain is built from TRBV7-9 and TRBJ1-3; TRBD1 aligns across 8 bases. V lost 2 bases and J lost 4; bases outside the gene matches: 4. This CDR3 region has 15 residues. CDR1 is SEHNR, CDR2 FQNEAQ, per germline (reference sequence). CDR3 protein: CASSLSDRVGNTIYF. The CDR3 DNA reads TGTGCCAGCAGCTTATCGGACAGGGTGGGAAACACCATATATTTT.

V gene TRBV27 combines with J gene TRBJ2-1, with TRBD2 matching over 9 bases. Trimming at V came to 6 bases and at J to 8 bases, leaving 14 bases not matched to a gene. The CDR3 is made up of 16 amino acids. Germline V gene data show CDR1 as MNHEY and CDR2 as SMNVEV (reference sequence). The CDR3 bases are TGTGCCAGCAGCCGTACCCGGGCGGGAGGGCCGGATGAGCAGTTCTTC. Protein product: CASSRTRAGGPDEQFF.

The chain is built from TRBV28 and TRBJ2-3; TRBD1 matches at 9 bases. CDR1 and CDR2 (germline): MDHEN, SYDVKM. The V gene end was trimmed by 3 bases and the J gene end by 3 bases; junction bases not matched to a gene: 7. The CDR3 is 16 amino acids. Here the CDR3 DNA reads TGTGCCAGCAGTTTTACAGGGACAGGGTGGACAGATACGCAGTATTTT. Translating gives CASSFTGTGWTDTQYF.

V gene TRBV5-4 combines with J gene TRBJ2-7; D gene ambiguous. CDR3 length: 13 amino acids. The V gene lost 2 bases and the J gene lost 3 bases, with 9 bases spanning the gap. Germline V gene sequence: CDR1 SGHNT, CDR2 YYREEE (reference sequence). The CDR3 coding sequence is TGTGCCAGCAGCTTACAGCCGAGCTACGAGCAGTACTTC. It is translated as CASSLQPSYEQYF.

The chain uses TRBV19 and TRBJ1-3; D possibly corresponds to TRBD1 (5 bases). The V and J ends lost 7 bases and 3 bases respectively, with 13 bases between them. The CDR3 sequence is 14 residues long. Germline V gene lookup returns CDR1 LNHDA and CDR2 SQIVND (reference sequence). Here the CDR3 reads CASTRGSFGNTIYF. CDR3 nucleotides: TGTGCCAGTACCCGGGGGTCTTTTGGAAACACCATATATTTT.

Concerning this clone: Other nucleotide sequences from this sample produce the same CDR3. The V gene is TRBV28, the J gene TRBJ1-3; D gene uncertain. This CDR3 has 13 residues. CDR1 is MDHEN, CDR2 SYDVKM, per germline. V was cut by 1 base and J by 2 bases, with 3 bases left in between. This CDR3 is CASSLLAGNTIYF. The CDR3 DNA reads TGTGCCAGCAGTTTATTGGCTGGAAACACCATATATTTT.

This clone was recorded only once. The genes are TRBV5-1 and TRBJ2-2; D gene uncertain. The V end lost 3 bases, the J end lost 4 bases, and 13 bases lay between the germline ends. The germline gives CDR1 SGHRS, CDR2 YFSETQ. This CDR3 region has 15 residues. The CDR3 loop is CASSYQQAGTGELFF. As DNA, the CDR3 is TGCGCCAGCAGCTACCAACAAGCCGGCACCGGGGAGCTGTTTTTT.